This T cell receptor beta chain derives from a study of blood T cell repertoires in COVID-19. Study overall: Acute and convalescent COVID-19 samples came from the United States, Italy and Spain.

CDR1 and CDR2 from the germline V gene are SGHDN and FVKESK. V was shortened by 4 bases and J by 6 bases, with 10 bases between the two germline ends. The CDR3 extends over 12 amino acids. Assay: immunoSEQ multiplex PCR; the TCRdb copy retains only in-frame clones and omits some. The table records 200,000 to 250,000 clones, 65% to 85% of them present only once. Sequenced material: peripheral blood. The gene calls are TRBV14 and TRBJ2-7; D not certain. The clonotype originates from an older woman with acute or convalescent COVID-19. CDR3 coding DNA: TGTGCCAGCAGCCGCCTCTCTAGCGAGCAGTACTTC. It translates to CASSRLSSEQYF.